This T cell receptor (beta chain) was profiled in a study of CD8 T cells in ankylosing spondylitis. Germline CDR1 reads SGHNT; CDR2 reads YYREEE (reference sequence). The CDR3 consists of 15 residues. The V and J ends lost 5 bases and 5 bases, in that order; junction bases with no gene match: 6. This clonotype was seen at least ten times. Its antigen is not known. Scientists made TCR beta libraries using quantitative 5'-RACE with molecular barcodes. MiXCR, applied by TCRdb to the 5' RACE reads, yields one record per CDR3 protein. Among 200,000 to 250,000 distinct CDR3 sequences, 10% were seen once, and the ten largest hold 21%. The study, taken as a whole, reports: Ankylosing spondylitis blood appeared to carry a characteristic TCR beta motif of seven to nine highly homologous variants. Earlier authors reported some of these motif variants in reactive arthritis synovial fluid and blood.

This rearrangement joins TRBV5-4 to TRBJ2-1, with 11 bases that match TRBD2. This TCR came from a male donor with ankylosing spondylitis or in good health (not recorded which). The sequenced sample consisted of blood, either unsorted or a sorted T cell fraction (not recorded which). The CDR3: CASRRSGGADNEQFF. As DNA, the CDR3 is TGTGCCAGCAGACGTAGCGGGGGGGCCGACAATGAGCAGTTCTTC.